This entry lists 4 T cell receptor beta chains sequenced from one sample in a study of T-cell reconstitution after alpha-beta-depleted transplantation in children. TCRbeta library construction was performed incorporating unique molecular identifiers. TCRdb independently ran MiXCR on the PCR reads; one entry per CDR3 protein. The sample has fewer than 120,000 distinct CDR3 sequences; 10% are singletons. The specimen comprised PBMCs from the stem cell graft donor, sampled from the stem cell graft. The receptors come from a human donor who donated a stem cell graft to a child with acute lymphoblastic leukemia.

Many counts were recorded for this clonotype. The V and J genes are TRBV7-2 and TRBJ2-1, with 7 bases that match TRBD1. CDR1 and CDR2 from the germline V gene are SGHTA and FQGNSA. CDR3 length equals 14 residues. Trimming at V came to 5 bases and at J to 6 bases, leaving 7 bases not matched to a gene. The CDR3 DNA reads as TGTGCCAGCAGCCAGCTCCGGGACAGCAATGAGCAGTTCTTC. It specifies CASSQLRDSNEQFF.

Many counts were recorded for this clonotype. This rearrangement joins TRBV20-1 to TRBJ2-6; weak D call: TRBD1 (7 bases). CDR3 size: 18 residues. The V gene lost 1 base and the J gene lost 0 bases, with 16 bases spanning the gap. Germline CDR1 reads DFQATT; CDR2 reads SNEGSKA (reference sequence). The CDR3 sequence is CSARARGRGVSGANVLTF. DNA for the CDR3: TGCAGTGCTAGAGCCCGCGGCAGGGGGGTCTCTGGGGCCAACGTCCTGACTTTC.

This clonotype was found many times. V is TRBV7-2 and J is TRBJ2-3; D is possibly TRBD2 (5 bases). The CDR3 extends over 15 amino acids. V lost 5 bases to trimming and J lost 0 bases, with 12 bases between them. Looked up from germline, CDR1 is SGHTA and CDR2 is FQGNSA. This CDR3 reads CASSPSGTSTDTQYF. The CDR3 coding sequence is TGTGCCAGCAGCCCCAGCGGTACTAGCACAGATACGCAGTATTTT.

This clonotype occurred many times. The rearrangement joins TRBV18 to TRBJ1-3; D ambiguous. The germline CDR1 and CDR2 sequences are KGHSH and LQKENI. The CDR3 has 15 amino acids. Trimming stripped 4 bases from V and 0 bases from J, with 10 bases between. CDR3 bases: TGTGCCAGCTCACGGGTCACAGTCTCTGGAAACACCATATATTTT. Protein product: CASSRVTVSGNTIYF.